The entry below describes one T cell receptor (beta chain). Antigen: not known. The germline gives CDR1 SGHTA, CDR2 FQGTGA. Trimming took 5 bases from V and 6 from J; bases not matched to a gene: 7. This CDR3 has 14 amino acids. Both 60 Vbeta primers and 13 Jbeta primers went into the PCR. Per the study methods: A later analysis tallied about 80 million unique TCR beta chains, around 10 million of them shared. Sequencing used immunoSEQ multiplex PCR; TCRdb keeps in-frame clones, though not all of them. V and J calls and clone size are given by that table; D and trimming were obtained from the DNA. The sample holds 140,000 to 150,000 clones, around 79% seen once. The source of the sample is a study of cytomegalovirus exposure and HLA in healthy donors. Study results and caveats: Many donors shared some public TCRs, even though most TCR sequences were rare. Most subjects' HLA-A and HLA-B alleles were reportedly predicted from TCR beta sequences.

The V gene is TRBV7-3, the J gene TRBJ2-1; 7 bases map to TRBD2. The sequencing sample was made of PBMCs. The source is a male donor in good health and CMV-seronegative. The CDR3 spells CASSMGLKSNEQFF. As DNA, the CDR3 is TGTGCCAGCAGCATGGGACTAAAGAGCAATGAGCAGTTCTTC.